This T cell receptor (beta chain) was recovered during a study of T cells after yellow fever vaccination. This clonotype was counted at least ten times. Its antigen is unidentified. For TCR, cDNA came from 5'RACE template switching, which added a universal primer site and UMIs. One entry per CDR3 protein, called by TCRdb with MiXCR from the 5' RACE reads. The sample has approximately 140,000 distinct CDR3 sequences; 7% to 9% are singletons. Trimming shortened V by 7 bases and J by 6 bases, and 23 bases separated the two germline ends. CDR1 and CDR2 from the germline V gene are DFQATT and SNEGSKA (reference sequence). This CDR3 is 15 amino acids long. Study observations and caveats: Only a minor proportion of clonotypes was detected across both CD4 and CD8 compartments. A secondary response was less intense yet reached its peak sooner, at day 5 versus 15.

The V gene is TRBV20-1, the J gene TRBJ2-3; TRBD1 or TRBD2 may be the D gene (5 bases each). The sample here was CD4+ T cells sorted from PBMCs, taken 5 days after the yellow fever booster vaccination. This TCR was sampled from a man aged 25 to 45 who received the YFV17D yellow fever vaccine. The CDR3 DNA follows: TGCAGTGTTCCCTCCGGGACCGCCGGGGAGGATACGCAGTATTTT. Encoded protein: CSVPSGTAGEDTQYF.